This T cell receptor beta chain originates from a study of blood T cell repertoires in COVID-19. Overall study: Samples of COVID-19 (acute and convalescent) were obtained from the United States, Italy and Spain. T cells, B-cell-depleted T cells, or PBMCs provided the cDNA or gDNA that served as material.

The CDR3 is made up of 15 amino acids. Per the germline V gene, CDR1 is GTSNPN and CDR2 is SVGIG (reference sequence). V lost 5 bases to trimming and J lost 4 bases; unmatched junction nucleotides: 8. In the study's own analysis: Using reference gene primer amplification, nucleated cell counts were estimated. The data were produced by immunoSEQ multiplex PCR, yet TCRdb's version contains in-frame clones alone and is incomplete. From that table come the V and J calls and clone size; the DNA was used to work out D and trimming. This sample has 200,000 to 300,000 clones, with roughly 87% found just once.

Sequencing was performed on peripheral blood. The origin of this receptor is a young woman with acute or convalescent COVID-19. This chain uses TRBV30 with TRBJ2-2; 9 nucleotides align to TRBD1. The CDR3 loop is CAWGIGTGFTGELFF. Written as DNA, the CDR3 is TGTGCCTGGGGGATCGGGACAGGGTTCACCGGGGAGCTGTTTTTT.